Listed below are T cell receptor beta chains from one sample, sequenced in a study of glioma-infiltrating T cells after dendritic cell vaccination. The data were produced by immunoSEQ multiplex PCR, yet TCRdb's version contains in-frame clones alone and is incomplete. This table holds 85,000 to 100,000 clones, 80% to 90% found once. The material sequenced was blood, taken after dendritic cell vaccination. The receptors originated from a human donor with glioblastoma. Each CDR3 is given with its conserved first and last residue. The order of the fields is clone size, V gene, J gene, D gene, CDR3 protein, CDR3 DNA. D genes are given only for firm matches. Size is omitted from some rows. Given values are once, few, many or a class for expanded clones.

NA	TRBV15	TRBJ2-1	NA	CATSRTGSSYNEQFF	TGTGCCACCAGCAGAACAGGGAGCTCCTACAATGAGCAGTTCTTC
NA	TRBV29-1	TRBJ1-1	NA	CSVATAQGSTEAFF	TGCAGCGTCGCGACCGCACAGGGATCCACTGAAGCTTTCTTT
NA	TRBV15	TRBJ2-7	TRBD2	CATSPGRLVLYEQYF	TGTGCCACCAGCCCCGGGAGGCTAGTTCTGTACGAGCAGTACTTC
NA	TRBV11-2	TRBJ2-5	TRBD1	CASSLRDRSYQETQYF	TGTGCCAGCAGCTTACGGGACAGGTCGTACCAAGAGACCCAGTACTTC
once	TRBV5-1	TRBJ1-2	NA	CASSSRDGYTF	TGCGCCAGCAGCTCCCGCGATGGCTACACCTTC
NA	TRBV10-3	TRBJ1-1	NA	CAIRGDVEAFF	TGTGCCATCAGAGGGGATGTCGAAGCTTTCTTT
NA	TRBV5-1	TRBJ1-5	TRBD1	CASSLGTGAGQPQHF	TGCGCCAGCAGCCTCGGGACAGGTGCGGGCCAGCCCCAGCATTTT
NA	TRBV7-8	TRBJ1-2	NA	CASSPPGSVSSGGYTF	TGTGCCAGCAGCCCCCCGGGGTCAGTCTCGTCGGGTGGCTACACCTTC
NA	TRBV9	TRBJ2-1	TRBD2	CASSASRPGGRAKNEQFF	TGTGCCAGCAGCGCATCCCGACCTGGCGGGAGGGCCAAGAATGAGCAGTTCTTC
NA	TRBV19	TRBJ2-1	TRBD2	CASSTPSGSRNEQFF	TGTGCCAGTAGTACCCCGAGCGGGAGCAGGAATGAGCAGTTCTTC
NA	TRBV11-2	TRBJ2-1	TRBD2	CASSYRLATSYNEQFF	TGTGCCAGCAGTTACCGACTAGCGACCTCCTACAATGAGCAGTTCTTC
NA	TRBV5-1	TRBJ1-2	NA	CASSLEPRARNYGYTF	TGCGCCAGCAGCTTGGAACCCAGGGCCCGAAACTATGGCTACACCTTC
few	TRBV5-5	TRBJ2-2	NA	CASSLDQHYNTGELFF	TGTGCCAGCAGCTTGGACCAGCACTACAACACCGGGGAGCTGTTTTTT
NA	TRBV2	TRBJ1-1	NA	CASRGGQTNTEAFF	TGTGCCAGCAGGGGAGGACAAACGAACACTGAAGCTTTCTTT
NA	TRBV11-2	TRBJ1-5	NA	CASSREDNQPQHF	TGTGCCAGCAGCAGGGAGGACAATCAGCCCCAGCATTTT
NA	TRBV9	TRBJ2-2	NA	CASSTVVAGELFF	TGTGCCAGCAGTACAGTAGTTGCCGGGGAGCTGTTTTTT
few	TRBV28	TRBJ2-5	NA	CASSTLAPTREAMETQYF	TGTGCCAGCAGTACTCTAGCCCCCACTAGGGAGGCTATGGAGACCCAGTACTTC
NA	TRBV7-9	TRBJ2-1	TRBD2	CASSLDNSGNEQFF	TGTGCCAGCAGTTTAGATAATAGCGGGAATGAGCAGTTCTTC
NA	TRBV25-1	TRBJ1-3	NA	CASSTTGSGNTIYF	TGTGCCAGCAGTACGACGGGCTCTGGAAACACCATATATTTT
NA	TRBV6-5	TRBJ1-2	NA	CASSSTSNRANYGYTF	TGTGCCAGCAGTTCGACTTCCAATAGAGCTAACTATGGCTACACCTTC
NA	TRBV6-5	TRBJ2-5	NA	CASSYRGGLQETQYF	TGTGCCAGCAGTTACAGGGGGGGCCTACAAGAGACCCAGTACTTC
few	TRBV6-5	TRBJ2-7	NA	CARGRDSSYEQYF	TGTGCCAGGGGGCGGGACAGCTCCTACGAGCAGTACTTC
NA	TRBV5-1	TRBJ2-2	TRBD2	CASSTGGLGGRDTGELFF	TGCGCCAGCAGCACCGGCGGCCTAGGCGGGAGGGACACCGGGGAGCTGTTTTTT
NA	TRBV2	TRBJ2-5	TRBD2	CASMGVGTSGGPGETQYF	TGTGCCAGCATGGGTGTTGGGACTAGCGGGGGGCCAGGGGAGACCCAGTACTTC
NA	TRBV27	TRBJ1-2	TRBD1	CASSSPATGVYGYTF	TGTGCCAGCAGCTCTCCCGCAACAGGGGTCTATGGCTACACCTTC
NA	TRBV19	TRBJ1-2	TRBD1	CASADRETNYGYTF	TGTGCCAGTGCCGACAGGGAAACTAACTATGGCTACACCTTC
NA	TRBV6-4	TRBJ1-1	TRBD1	CASRDSMNTEAFF	TGTGCCAGCCGGGACAGTATGAACACTGAAGCTTTCTTT
NA	TRBV2	TRBJ1-6	NA	CASSAMTDFGSPLHF	TGTGCCAGCAGTGCGATGACCGACTTTGGTTCACCCCTCCACTTT
NA	TRBV5-1	TRBJ2-5	TRBD2	CASTSGTSGRMEETQYF	TGCGCCAGCACATCCGGAACTAGCGGGAGGATGGAAGAGACCCAGTACTTC
few	TRBV6-1	TRBJ2-5	NA	CASSEAWGGGEETQYF	TGTGCCAGCAGTGAAGCCTGGGGCGGCGGGGAGGAGACCCAGTACTTC
NA	TRBV29-1	TRBJ2-3	TRBD1	CSVGRTGNTDTQYF	TGCAGCGTTGGGAGGACAGGGAACACAGATACGCAGTATTTT
NA	TRBV9	TRBJ2-1	NA	CASSASSQGFEQFF	TGTGCCAGCAGCGCGTCCTCCCAGGGTTTTGAGCAGTTCTTC
once	TRBV6-4	TRBJ1-1	TRBD1	CASSELFDRAPPTAFF	TGTGCCAGCAGTGAATTATTCGACAGGGCACCACCAACGGCTTTCTTT
NA	TRBV5-8	TRBJ2-3	TRBD2	CASSLVRGNTDTQYF	TGTGCCAGCAGCTTGGTGCGGGGGAACACAGATACGCAGTATTTT
NA	TRBV2	TRBJ1-2	TRBD1	CASTEAGQDYGYTF	TGTGCCAGCACCGAAGCCGGACAGGACTATGGCTACACCTTC
NA	TRBV6-4	TRBJ1-2	TRBD1	CASSEETGGYYGYTF	TGTGCCAGCAGTGAGGAGACAGGGGGCTATTATGGCTACACCTTC
NA	TRBV18	TRBJ1-1	NA	CASSPDSTVRNTEAFF	TGTGCCAGCTCACCTGACTCGACCGTCCGGAACACTGAAGCTTTCTTT
NA	TRBV25-1	TRBJ2-1	NA	CASRPSGGEQFF	TGTGCCAGCAGACCCTCCGGTGGTGAGCAGTTCTTC
NA	TRBV10-3	TRBJ2-7	TRBD1	CAISMDRGPYEQYF	TGTGCCATCAGTATGGACAGGGGGCCCTACGAGCAGTACTTC
NA	TRBV5-4	TRBJ2-2	TRBD2	CASSPLLTSGSVGTGELFF	TGTGCCAGCAGCCCGCTTCTCACTAGCGGGAGCGTCGGCACCGGGGAGCTGTTTTTT
few	TRBV7-3	TRBJ1-2	NA	CASSPDKNYGYTF	TGTGCCAGCAGTCCGGACAAGAACTATGGCTACACCTTC
NA	TRBV25-1	TRBJ2-7	NA	CASRNQGGSYEQYF	TGTGCCAGCAGGAACCAGGGGGGCTCCTACGAGCAGTACTTC